A single sample gave rise to the 3 T cell receptor beta chains below, sequenced in a study of shared clonotypes between healthy human individuals. Using immunoSEQ multiplex PCR, the repertoire was profiled, and TCRdb retains in-frame clones only, with some absent. The profile covers approximately 1,500,000 clones, with 96% appearing a single time and approximately 1.2% taken by the ten largest. Sequenced material: naive CD4+ T cells sorted from blood. Subset denoted: CD45RA+ positively selected. The receptor set was obtained from a man younger than 40 in good health.

This clone has more than one count but fewer than ten. The sample contains more than one DNA sequence encoding this CDR3. The chain joins TRBV5-1 to TRBJ2-5; no firm D call. The CDR3 has 12 residues. V dropped 0 bases and J dropped 5 bases, with 5 bases sitting between them. Germline V CDR1 and CDR2: SGHRS, YFSETQ. CDR3: CASSLEEETQYF. The CDR3, as DNA: TGCGCCAGCAGCTTGGAGGAGGAGACCCAGTACTTC.

This clone occurred once. V gene TRBV18 combines with J gene TRBJ2-1; D is tentatively TRBD1 or TRBD2 (5 bases each). Germline lookup yields CDR1 KGHSH and CDR2 LQKENI. The CDR3 totals 17 residues. Trimming removed 6 bases from V and 4 bases from J, with 22 bases in between. The CDR3 sequence is CASSPNAPGRVYNEQFF. As DNA, the CDR3 is TGTGCCAGCTCCCCTAACGCCCCGGGACGGGTTTACAATGAGCAGTTCTTC.

This chain uses TRBV4-3 with TRBJ2-7; D is uncertain. The germline V gene encodes CDR1 LGHNA and CDR2 YSLEER. The CDR3 consists of 13 residues. Trimming stripped 0 bases from V and 3 bases from J, with 6 bases between. CDR3 residues: CASSQDIRYEQYF. CDR3 in DNA: TGCGCCAGCAGCCAAGATATTCGCTACGAGCAGTACTTC.